One and the same sample provided the 22 T cell receptor beta chains below, sequenced in a study of blood T cells in healthy people across ages. Sample-barcoded 5' priming and a J-beta primer mix drove a second PCR of roughly 7 to 11 cycles. TCRdb re-derived calls from the 5' RACE reads in MiXCR, one entry per CDR3 protein. The sample gives 650,000 to 1,000,000 distinct CDR3 sequences, about half of which show up once; approximately 18% is in the top ten. Sequencing was carried out using blood. The receptors here all came from a man at least 80 years old in good health.

The chain is built from TRBV28 and TRBJ2-3; D might be TRBD1 or TRBD2, each matching 5 bases. CDR1 and CDR2 (germline): MDHEN, SYDVKM. This CDR3 is built from 16 residues. The germline V and J ends were trimmed by 6 bases and 3 bases, with 19 bases remaining between them. For the CDR3, the DNA is TGTGCCAGCAGCTCACCCACCGGGACGCTTACAGATACGCAGTATTTT. This gives the protein CASSSPTGTLTDTQYF. Variable domain in full (rest from reference TRBV28 and TRBJ2-3): DVKVTQSSRYLVKRTGEKVFLECVQDMDHENMFWYRQDPGLGLRLIYFSYDVKMKEKGDIPEGYSVSREKKERFSLILESASTNQTSMYLCASSSPTGTLTDTQYFGPGTRLTVL.

In regard to this clonotype: Sequence at one end of the junction differs from germline and may be a read error. The V gene is TRBV20-1, the J gene TRBJ2-3, with D unclear. The germline V gene encodes CDR1 DFQATT and CDR2 SNEGSKA (reference sequence). This CDR3 contains 12 residues. The CDR3 DNA sequence: TGCAGGGCTAGAGATGGTGCAGAGACGCAGTATTTT. Protein: CRARDGAETQYF.

This clonotype was found a few times. The V call is TRBV29-1, the J call TRBJ1-2; D gene uncertain. V lost 0 bases, J lost 8 bases, and 13 bases lay in between. Germline V lookup: CDR1 SQVTM, CDR2 ANQGSEA. The CDR3 consists of 13 residues. The CDR3 nucleotides read TGCAGCGTTGAAGAAGCCATATCTCGGGGCTACACCTTC. Translation gives CSVEEAISRGYTF.

This chain joins TRBV28 and TRBJ1-1; D is unresolved. The length of the CDR3 is 12 residues. V was trimmed by 5 bases and J by 8 bases, leaving 12 bases between them. From germline, CDR1 is MDHEN and CDR2 SYDVKM. The CDR3 region is CASSTLGREAFF. In DNA, the CDR3 is TGTGCCAGCAGTACCCTAGGACGGGAAGCTTTCTTT.

V is TRBV19 and J is TRBJ2-5, with D perhaps TRBD1 or TRBD2 (5 bases each). The J call is doubtful: the DNA matches TRBJ2-7 better. This CDR3 contains 14 residues. Germline-derived CDR1 and CDR2 are LNHDA and SQIVND (reference sequence). CDR3: CASRARDERYEQYF. The CDR3 nucleotides are TGTGCCAGTAGGGCTCGGGACGAACGTTACGAGCAGTACTTC.

There are a few counts of this clonotype. This chain links TRBV28 with TRBJ2-3; D could derive from TRBD1 or TRBD2 (5 bases each). CDR1 is MDHEN and CDR2 is SYDVKM in the germline V gene. Deletions cut 7 bases from V and 5 bases from J, with 25 bases between. The CDR3 consists of 17 residues. CDR3 nucleotide sequence: TGTGCCAGCATTCAGATGTGGGGGTCCCGAACGGGAGATACGCAGTATTTT. The encoded protein is CASIQMWGSRTGDTQYF.

This chain connects TRBV2 to TRBJ2-3, with 8 bases that match TRBD2. The CDR3 spans 13 residues. Germline V CDR1 and CDR2: SNHLY, FYNNEI. The V segment lost 7 bases and the J segment 2 bases; nucleotides outside the gene matches: 2. CDR3: CASTSGFTDTQYF. CDR3 sequence (DNA): TGTGCCAGCACTAGCGGGTTCACAGATACGCAGTATTTT.

This chain connects TRBV6-2 or TRBV6-3 to TRBJ1-5; 8 bases fit TRBD1. The CDR3 has 15 amino acids. V lost 6 bases, J lost 4 bases, and 8 bases stayed unmatched. Germline assignment: CDR1 MNHEY and CDR2 SVGEGT. The CDR3 here is CASRTQRQGNQPQHF. In nucleotides, the CDR3 is TGTGCCAGCAGAACCCAACGACAGGGGAATCAGCCCCAGCATTTT.

Concerning this clonotype itself: A read error may be the cause here, since a much bigger clone is one base away. This sequence joins TRBV15 and TRBJ1-2; tentative D call: TRBD1 (6 bases). Per the germline V gene, CDR1 is LNHNV and CDR2 is YYDKDF (reference sequence). The CDR3 sequence is 14 residues long. V lost 1 base and J 9 bases, leaving 15 bases between the germline ends. CDR3 loop: CATSRVGTTYRYTF. The CDR3 DNA reads as TGTGCCACCAGCAGAGTTGGGACAACTTACCGCTACACCTTC.

For this clonotype: A much bigger clone sits one base away, suggesting this may be a read error. The chain is built from TRBV6-5 and TRBJ2-1; D might be TRBD1 or TRBD2, each matching 5 bases. Germline lookup yields CDR1 MNHEY and CDR2 SVGAGI. V dropped 8 bases and J dropped 5 bases, with 16 bases sitting between them. This CDR3 region has 14 residues. CDR3 sequence: CASRPGPANNEQFF. As DNA, the CDR3 is TGTGCCAGCCGTCCGGGACCAGCGAACAATGAGCAGTTCTTC.

V and J are TRBV28 and TRBJ2-7; 7 bases line up with TRBD1. Germline CDR1 and CDR2: MDHEN and SYDVKM. This CDR3 is built from 16 residues. V lost 6 bases and J lost 4; bases outside the gene matches: 15. CDR3 DNA: TGTGCCAGCAGCCCCCCAGGGGTGGGACAGATTTACGAGCAGTACTTC. Translated: CASSPPGVGQIYEQYF.

This clonotype has a handful of counts. The rearrangement links TRBV29-1 to TRBJ2-7; D call uncertain. CDR1 and CDR2 (germline): SQVTM, ANQGSEA. This CDR3 is built from 11 residues. The CDR3 region is CSVSRNYEQYF. Here the CDR3 DNA reads TGCAGTGTGAGTAGGAACTACGAGCAGTACTTC.

The table lists this clonotype with a few counts. This clone may be a read error of a much larger clone one base away. The rearrangement links TRBV6-6 to TRBJ1-6; no firm D call. Per the germline V gene, CDR1 is MNHNY and CDR2 is SVGAGI (reference sequence). This CDR3 spans 15 amino acids. V was pared by 0 bases and J by 7 bases, with 10 bases between. CDR3 amino acids: CASSYSVDINSPLHF. CDR3 DNA: TGTGCCAGCAGTTACTCGGTCGACATAAATTCACCCCTCCACTTT.

The chain is built from TRBV20-1 and TRBJ2-7; weak D call: TRBD1 (5 bases). The CDR3 is made up of 13 amino acids. Trimming shortened V by 7 bases and J by 0 bases, and 13 bases separated the two germline ends. The V gene's germline CDR1 is DFQATT and CDR2 SNEGSKA (reference sequence). CDR3 region: CSVAQGFSYEQYF. DNA for the CDR3: TGCAGTGTTGCCCAGGGCTTCTCCTACGAGCAGTACTTC.

This clonotype was seen a few times. CDR3 sequence reads: CASSLGSGRAWETQYF. The CDR3 region has the DNA TGTGCCAGCAGCTTAGGTAGCGGGAGGGCCTGGGAGACCCAGTACTTC. The chain uses TRBV7-2 and TRBJ2-5, with 11 bases matching TRBD2. CDR3 length: 16 residues. Trimming removed 1 base from V and 5 bases from J; junction bases left unmatched: 6. CDR1 is SGHTA, CDR2 FQGNSA, per germline.

This clonotype was observed a few times. The V gene is TRBV28, the J gene TRBJ2-7; the D gene is possibly TRBD1 (6 bases). The CDR3 totals 16 residues. V was cut by 4 bases and J by 5 bases, with 21 bases left in between. Germline V gives CDR1 MDHEN, CDR2 SYDVKM. CDR3 coding DNA: TGTGCCAGCAGTTCACTACAGGGAAACCGACGCGACGAGCAGTACTTC. This translates into CASSSLQGNRRDEQYF.

The rearrangement links TRBV12-3 or TRBV12-4 to TRBJ2-7; D gene uncertain. CDR3 length: 15 residues. The V end lost 3 bases, the J end lost 2 bases, and 14 bases lay between the germline ends. The CDR3 is CASSFGTAIPYEQYF. CDR3 in DNA: TGTGCCAGCAGTTTCGGCACCGCCATCCCCTACGAGCAGTACTTC.

The chain carries TRBV7-3 and TRBJ2-3, with D possibly being TRBD2 (6 bases). Trimming took 5 bases from V and 5 from J, leaving 14 bases between them. CDR1 is SGHTA and CDR2 is FQGTGA in the germline V gene. This CDR3 spans 14 amino acids. In DNA form, the CDR3 reads TGTGCCAGCAGCGGGGGGTGGTCGGGAGATACGCAGTATTTT. Translation gives CASSGGWSGDTQYF. The variable domain in full, with the rest retrieved from reference TRBV7-3 and TRBJ2-3, is GAGVSQTPSNKVTEKGKYVELRCDPISGHTALYWYRQSLGQGPEFLIYFQGTGAADDSGLPNDRFFAVRPEGSVSTLKIQRTERGDSAVYLCASSGGWSGDTQYFGPGTRLTVL.

The table lists this clonotype with a few counts. V usage is TRBV20-1 and J usage is TRBJ2-1; TRBD2 aligns across 13 bases. In germline, CDR1 is DFQATT, CDR2 SNEGSKA (reference sequence). CDR3 length: 16 amino acids. Trimming removed 2 bases from V and 2 bases from J; junction bases left unmatched: 3. CDR3 DNA: TGCAGTGCTAGACCCGGGACTAGCGGGACCTACAATGAGCAGTTCTTC. The encoded protein is CSARPGTSGTYNEQFF.

This clonotype was counted only a few times. J is TRBJ2-1 and V is TRBV6-5, with 7 positions matching TRBD1. The CDR3 spans 15 residues. Germline-derived CDR1 and CDR2 are MNHEY and SVGAGI. J was trimmed by 0 bases and V by 5 bases; bases with no gene match: 4. The chain's CDR3 is CASSKRTGSYNEQFF. Written as DNA, the CDR3 is TGTGCCAGCAGTAAGAGGACAGGCTCCTACAATGAGCAGTTCTTC.

The chain is built from TRBV6-5 and TRBJ2-1; the D is unclear. Germline CDR1 and CDR2: MNHEY and SVGAGI. This CDR3 comprises 15 residues. V lost 7 bases and J 0 bases, leaving 13 bases between the germline ends. CDR3 protein: CASKPVLSSYNEQFF. CDR3 DNA: TGTGCCAGCAAACCGGTCTTGAGCTCCTACAATGAGCAGTTCTTC.

V and J are TRBV15 and TRBJ1-4, with no clear D. V lost 0 bases and J lost 8, with 7 bases in between. The germline gives CDR1 LNHNV, CDR2 YYDKDF (reference sequence). The CDR3 covers 13 residues. The CDR3 nucleotides are TGTGCCACCAGCAGAGAAAGGTCCGAAAAACTGTTTTTT. Protein product: CATSRERSEKLFF.